The source of this T cell receptor (beta chain) is a study of blood T cell repertoires in COVID-19. This CDR3 region has 12 residues. Germline V lookup: CDR1 SQVTM, CDR2 ANQGSEA. Deletions cut 4 bases from V and 5 bases from J, with 11 bases between. Study processing details: Estimation of nucleated cell counts was performed using reference gene primer amplification. Generated by immunoSEQ multiplex PCR, the TCRdb table keeps only in-frame clones and is missing some. V and J calls and clone size are those listed in that table; D and trimming were worked out from the DNA. The sample lists under 350,000 clones, approximately 90% seen once, with about 4.2% in the top ten.

The genes are TRBV29-1 and TRBJ1-1; D remains ambiguous. The sequenced sample consisted of peripheral blood. The TCR sequence derives from a man aged 35-49 years with acute or convalescent COVID-19. CDR3 coding DNA: TGCAGCGTTGGTGAGGTATGGACTGAAGCTTTCTTT. Its protein is CSVGEVWTEAFF.